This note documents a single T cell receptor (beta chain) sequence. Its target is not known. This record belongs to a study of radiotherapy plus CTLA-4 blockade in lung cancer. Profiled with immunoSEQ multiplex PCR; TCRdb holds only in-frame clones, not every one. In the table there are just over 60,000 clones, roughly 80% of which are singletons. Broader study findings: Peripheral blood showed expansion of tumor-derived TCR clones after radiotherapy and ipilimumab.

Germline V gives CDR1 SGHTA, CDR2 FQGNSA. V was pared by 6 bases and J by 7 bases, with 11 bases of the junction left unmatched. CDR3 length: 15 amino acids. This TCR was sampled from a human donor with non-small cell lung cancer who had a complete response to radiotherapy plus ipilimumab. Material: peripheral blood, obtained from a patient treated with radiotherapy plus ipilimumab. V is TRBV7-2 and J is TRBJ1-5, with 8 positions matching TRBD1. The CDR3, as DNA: TGTGCCAGCAGTCGAGATAAGGACAGGGAGCAGCCCCAGCATTTT. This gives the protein CASSRDKDREQPQHF.